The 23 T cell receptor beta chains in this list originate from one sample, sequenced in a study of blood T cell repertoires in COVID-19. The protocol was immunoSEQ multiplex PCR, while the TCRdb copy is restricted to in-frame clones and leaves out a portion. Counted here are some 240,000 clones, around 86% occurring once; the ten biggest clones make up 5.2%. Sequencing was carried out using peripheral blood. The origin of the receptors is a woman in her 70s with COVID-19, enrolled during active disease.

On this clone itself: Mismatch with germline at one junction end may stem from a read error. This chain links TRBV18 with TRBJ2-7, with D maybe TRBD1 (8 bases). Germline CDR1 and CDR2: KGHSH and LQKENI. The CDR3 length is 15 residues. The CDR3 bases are TGTGCCAGCTCACCCACGGGGACGGACAGGGAGGGTCGGCTATTC. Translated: CASSPTGTDREGRLF.

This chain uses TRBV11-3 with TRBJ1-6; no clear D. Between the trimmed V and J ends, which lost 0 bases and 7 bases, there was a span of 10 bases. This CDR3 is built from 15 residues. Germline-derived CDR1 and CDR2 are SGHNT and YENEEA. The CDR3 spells CASSLEGSRNSPLHF. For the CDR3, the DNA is TGTGCCAGCAGCTTAGAAGGGAGTCGGAATTCACCCCTCCACTTT.

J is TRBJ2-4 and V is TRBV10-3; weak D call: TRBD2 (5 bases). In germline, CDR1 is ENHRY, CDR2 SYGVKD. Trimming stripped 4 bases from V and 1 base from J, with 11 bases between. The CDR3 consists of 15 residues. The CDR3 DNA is TGTGCCATCAGTGTTACCGGGATTGCCAAAAACATTCAGTACTTC. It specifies CAISVTGIAKNIQYF.

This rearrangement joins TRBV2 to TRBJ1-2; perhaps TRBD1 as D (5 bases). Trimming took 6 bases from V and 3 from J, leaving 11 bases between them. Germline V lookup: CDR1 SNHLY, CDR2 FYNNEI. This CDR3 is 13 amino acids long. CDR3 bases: TGTGCCAGCAGGGGACTGGGGCACTATGGCTACACCTTC. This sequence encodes CASRGLGHYGYTF.

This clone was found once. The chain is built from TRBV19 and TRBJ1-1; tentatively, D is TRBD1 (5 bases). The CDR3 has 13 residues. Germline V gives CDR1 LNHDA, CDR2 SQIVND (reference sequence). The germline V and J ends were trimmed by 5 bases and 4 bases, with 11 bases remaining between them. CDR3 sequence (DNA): TGTGCCAGTAGTCAGGCGGGGGGCACTGAAGCTTTCTTT. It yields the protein CASSQAGGTEAFF.

In DNA, the CDR3 is TGTGCCAGCAATTACAGGGATCTCGAGTTCTTC. Protein sequence: CASNYRDLEFF. This rearrangement joins TRBV28 to TRBJ2-1, with D possibly TRBD1 on 6 matching bases. Germline V gene sequence: CDR1 MDHEN, CDR2 SYDVKM. This CDR3 comprises 11 residues. V shed 7 bases and J shed 14 bases, with 15 bases lying between them.

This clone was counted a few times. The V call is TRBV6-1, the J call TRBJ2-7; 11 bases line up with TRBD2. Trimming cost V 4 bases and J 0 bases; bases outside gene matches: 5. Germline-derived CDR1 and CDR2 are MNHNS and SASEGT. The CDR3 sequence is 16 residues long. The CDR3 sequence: CASSVELAGVSYEQYF. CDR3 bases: TGTGCCAGCAGTGTGGAACTAGCGGGAGTCTCCTACGAGCAGTACTTC.

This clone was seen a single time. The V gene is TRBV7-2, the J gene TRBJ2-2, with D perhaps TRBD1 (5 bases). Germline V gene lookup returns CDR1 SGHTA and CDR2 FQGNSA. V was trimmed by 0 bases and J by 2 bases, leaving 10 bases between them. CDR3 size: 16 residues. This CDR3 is CASSLAAGLNTGELFF. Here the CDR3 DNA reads TGTGCCAGCAGCTTAGCTGCAGGGCTTAACACCGGGGAGCTGTTTTTT.

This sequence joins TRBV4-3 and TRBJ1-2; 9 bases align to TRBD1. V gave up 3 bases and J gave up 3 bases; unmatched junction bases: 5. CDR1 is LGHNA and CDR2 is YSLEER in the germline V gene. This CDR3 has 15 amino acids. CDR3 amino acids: CASSQNTGGDYGYTF. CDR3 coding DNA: TGCGCCAGCAGCCAGAACACAGGGGGCGACTATGGCTACACCTTC.

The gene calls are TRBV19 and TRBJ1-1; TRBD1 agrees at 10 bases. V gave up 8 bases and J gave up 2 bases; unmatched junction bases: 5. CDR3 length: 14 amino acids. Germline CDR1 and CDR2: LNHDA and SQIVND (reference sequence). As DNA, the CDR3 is TGTGCCAGTTCTTGGGACAGGGGCAACACTGAAGCTTTCTTT. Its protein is CASSWDRGNTEAFF. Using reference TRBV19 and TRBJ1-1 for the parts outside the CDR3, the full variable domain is DGGITQSPKYLFRKEGQNVTLSCEQNLNHDAMYWYRQDPGQGLRLIYYSQIVNDFQKGDIAEGYSVSREKKESFPLTVTSAQKNPTAFYLCASSWDRGNTEAFFGQGTRLTVV.

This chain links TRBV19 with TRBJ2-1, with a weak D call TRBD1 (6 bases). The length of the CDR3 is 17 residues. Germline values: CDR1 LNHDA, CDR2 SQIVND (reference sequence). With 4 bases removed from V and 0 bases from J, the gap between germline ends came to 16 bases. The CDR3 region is CASSTQFRGPSYNEQFF. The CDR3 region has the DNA TGTGCCAGTAGTACCCAATTCAGGGGCCCCTCCTACAATGAGCAGTTCTTC.

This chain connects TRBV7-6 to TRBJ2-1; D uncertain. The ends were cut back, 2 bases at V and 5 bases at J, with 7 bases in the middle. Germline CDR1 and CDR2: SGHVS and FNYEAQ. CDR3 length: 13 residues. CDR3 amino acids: CASSLNVDNEQFF. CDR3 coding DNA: TGTGCCAGCAGCTTAAACGTAGACAATGAGCAGTTCTTC.

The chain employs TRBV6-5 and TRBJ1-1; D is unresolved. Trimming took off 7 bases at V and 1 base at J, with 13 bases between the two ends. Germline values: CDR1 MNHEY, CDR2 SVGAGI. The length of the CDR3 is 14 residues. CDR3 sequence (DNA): TGTGCCAGCAACTCCGAGGCGGAGAACACTGAAGCTTTCTTT. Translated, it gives CASNSEAENTEAFF.

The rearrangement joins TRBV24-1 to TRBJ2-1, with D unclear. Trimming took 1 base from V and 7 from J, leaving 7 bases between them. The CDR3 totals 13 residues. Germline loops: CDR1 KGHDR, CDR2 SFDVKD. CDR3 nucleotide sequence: TGTGCCACCAGTGATTTTACCCGGAATGAGCAGTTCTTC. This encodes CATSDFTRNEQFF.

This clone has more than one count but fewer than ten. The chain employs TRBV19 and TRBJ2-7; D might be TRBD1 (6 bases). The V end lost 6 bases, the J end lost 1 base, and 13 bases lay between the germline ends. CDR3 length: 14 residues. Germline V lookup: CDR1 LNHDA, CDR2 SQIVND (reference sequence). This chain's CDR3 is CASRTHRDSYEQYF. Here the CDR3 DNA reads TGTGCCAGTAGAACCCACAGGGATTCCTACGAGCAGTACTTC. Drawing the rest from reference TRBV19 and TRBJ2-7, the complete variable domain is DGGITQSPKYLFRKEGQNVTLSCEQNLNHDAMYWYRQDPGQGLRLIYYSQIVNDFQKGDIAEGYSVSREKKESFPLTVTSAQKNPTAFYLCASRTHRDSYEQYFGPGTRLTVT.

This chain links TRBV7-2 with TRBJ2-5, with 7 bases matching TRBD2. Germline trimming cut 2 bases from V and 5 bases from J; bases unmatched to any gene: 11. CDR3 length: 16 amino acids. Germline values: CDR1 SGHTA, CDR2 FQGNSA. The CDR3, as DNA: TGTGCCAGCAGCTTACGTCGCGGGAGAAACGCGGAGACCCAGTACTTC. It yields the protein CASSLRRGRNAETQYF.

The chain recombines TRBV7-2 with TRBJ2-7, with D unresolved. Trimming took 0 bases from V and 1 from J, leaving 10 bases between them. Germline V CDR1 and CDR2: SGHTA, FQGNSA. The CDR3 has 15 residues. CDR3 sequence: CASSLAQLASYEQYF. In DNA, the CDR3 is TGTGCCAGCAGCTTAGCCCAACTTGCGTCCTACGAGCAGTACTTC.

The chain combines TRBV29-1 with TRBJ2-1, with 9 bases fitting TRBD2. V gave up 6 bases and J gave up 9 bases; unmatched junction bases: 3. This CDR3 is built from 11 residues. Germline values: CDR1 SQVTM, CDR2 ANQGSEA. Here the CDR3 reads CSVGTSLEQFF. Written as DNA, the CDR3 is TGCAGCGTCGGGACTAGCCTTGAGCAGTTCTTC.

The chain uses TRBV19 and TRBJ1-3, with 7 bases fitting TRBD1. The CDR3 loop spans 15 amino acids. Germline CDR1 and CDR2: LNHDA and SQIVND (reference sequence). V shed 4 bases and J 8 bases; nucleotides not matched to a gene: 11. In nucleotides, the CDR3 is TGTGCCAGTAGTACCCTTGGGACAGTCATTGACACCATATATTTT. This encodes CASSTLGTVIDTIYF.

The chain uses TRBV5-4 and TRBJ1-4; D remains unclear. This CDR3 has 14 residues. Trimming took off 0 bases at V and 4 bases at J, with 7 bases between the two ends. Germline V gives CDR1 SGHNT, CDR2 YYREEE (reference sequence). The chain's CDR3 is CASSLGGVNEKLFF. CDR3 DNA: TGTGCCAGCAGCTTGGGAGGAGTTAATGAAAAACTGTTTTTT.

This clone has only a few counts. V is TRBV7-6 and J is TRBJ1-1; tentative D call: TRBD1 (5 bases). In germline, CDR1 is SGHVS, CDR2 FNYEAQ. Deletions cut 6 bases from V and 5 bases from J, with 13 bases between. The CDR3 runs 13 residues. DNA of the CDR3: TGTGCCAGCAGTTCACAAAGGGGAACTGAAGCTTTCTTT. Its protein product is CASSSQRGTEAFF.

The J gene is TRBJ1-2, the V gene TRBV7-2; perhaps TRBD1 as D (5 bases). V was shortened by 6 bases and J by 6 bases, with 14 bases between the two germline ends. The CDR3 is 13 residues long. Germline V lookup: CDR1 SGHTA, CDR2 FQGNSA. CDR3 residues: CASSLSREDGYTF. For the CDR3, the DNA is TGTGCCAGCAGTTTAAGCAGGGAGGATGGCTACACCTTC.

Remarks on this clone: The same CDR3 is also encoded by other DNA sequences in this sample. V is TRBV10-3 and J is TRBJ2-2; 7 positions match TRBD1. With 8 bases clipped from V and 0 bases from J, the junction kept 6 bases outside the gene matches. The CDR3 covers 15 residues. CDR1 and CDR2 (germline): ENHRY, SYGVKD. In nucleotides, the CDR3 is TGTGCCATCTCCGCAGACAGGGCGAACACCGGGGAGCTGTTTTTT. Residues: CAISADRANTGELFF.